This entry lists 20 T cell receptor beta chains sequenced from one sample in a study of cytomegalovirus exposure and HLA in healthy donors (dated by TCRdb to between 2016 and 2019). Library preparation was by the immunoSEQ multiplex PCR assay. The multiplex PCR relied on a mix of 60 forward primers for TCR Vbeta segments and 13 reverse primers for TCR Jbeta segments. TCRdb carries this immuneACCESS record with in-frame sequences only. Its versions omit some clonotypes, under half of them owing to an unresolved V gene in the studies checked, with the rest unexplained. For this sample there are about 150,000 clones; around four fifths appear just once. The biggest ten clones account for 1% of the sample. Input material: PBMCs. Source of these receptors: a woman in her forties or fifties in good health and CMV-seropositive.

The chain couples TRBV10-3 to TRBJ2-1; 9 nucleotides align to TRBD2. Per the germline V gene, CDR1 is ENHRY and CDR2 is SYGVKD. Germline trimming cut 0 bases from V and 7 bases from J; bases unmatched to any gene: 13. There are 18 residues in the CDR3. CDR3: CAISESGSGSAQGNEQFF. DNA for the CDR3: TGTGCCATCAGTGAGTCAGGTAGCGGGAGTGCTCAAGGGAATGAGCAGTTCTTC.

This clone has a handful of counts. The chain joins TRBV6-5 to TRBJ2-6; D remains unclear. The CDR3 has 16 amino acids. The germline V gene has CDR1 MNHEY and CDR2 SVGAGI. The V end lost 0 bases, the J end lost 0 bases, and 6 bases lay between the germline ends. The CDR3 DNA follows: TGTGCCAGCAGTTACTCTTTTCTCTCTGGGGCCAACGTCCTGACTTTC. As protein: CASSYSFLSGANVLTF.

This sequence joins TRBV9 and TRBJ1-2; tentatively, D is TRBD1 (6 bases). The CDR3 is 16 amino acids. V shed 4 bases and J shed 1 base, with 17 bases lying between them. CDR1 is SGDLS and CDR2 is YYNGEE in the germline V gene. The CDR3 sequence is CASSTQQGRRNYGYTF. The CDR3 coding sequence is TGTGCCAGCAGCACCCAACAGGGACGTCGTAACTATGGCTACACCTTC.

This sequence joins TRBV20-1 and TRBJ1-2; D not resolved. V was clipped by 5 bases and J by 3 bases, with 7 bases between them. The germline CDR1 and CDR2 sequences are DFQATT and SNEGSKA (reference sequence). This CDR3 has 11 amino acids. The CDR3 region is CSALEHYGYTF. CDR3 DNA: TGCAGTGCTCTAGAACACTATGGCTACACCTTC.

V usage is TRBV27 and J usage is TRBJ2-1; D possibly corresponds to TRBD1 (5 bases). The V end lost 0 bases, the J end lost 8 bases, and 11 bases lay between the germline ends. CDR3 length: 14 amino acids. Germline CDR1 reads MNHEY; CDR2 reads SMNVEV (reference sequence). The CDR3 loop reads CASSLSNRFHEQFF. Written as DNA, the CDR3 is TGTGCCAGCAGTTTATCGAACAGGTTCCATGAGCAGTTCTTC.

This clone showed up just a few times. The rearrangement joins TRBV7-3 to TRBJ2-1; TRBD1 is a possible D gene (7 bases). The CDR3 runs to 15 residues. Germline V gene lookup returns CDR1 SGHTA and CDR2 FQGTGA. The ends were cut back, 5 bases at V and 7 bases at J, with 18 bases in the middle. The CDR3 nucleotides are TGTGCCAGCAGCCAGGAGGGACAGTTAACTAATGAGCAGTTCTTC. Translated, it gives CASSQEGQLTNEQFF.

This chain links TRBV7-2 with TRBJ2-3, with D tentatively TRBD1 (5 bases). Germline loops: CDR1 SGHTA, CDR2 FQGNSA. The V end lost 2 bases, the J end lost 0 bases, and 12 bases lay between the germline ends. The CDR3 is 16 residues long. The CDR3 region is CASSLRKGKSTDTQYF. CDR3 nucleotide sequence: TGTGCCAGCAGCTTACGTAAGGGGAAAAGCACAGATACGCAGTATTTT.

This chain links TRBV4-1 with TRBJ1-6; TRBD1 matches at 8 bases. Trimming cost V 0 bases and J 9 bases; bases outside gene matches: 7. CDR3 length equals 16 residues. Per germline, CDR1 MGHRA and CDR2 YSYEKL. This CDR3 reads CASSQEHRTGPSPLHF. The CDR3 region has the DNA TGCGCCAGCAGCCAAGAACACCGGACAGGGCCTTCACCCCTCCACTTT.

The chain is built from TRBV30 and TRBJ1-2; D gene ambiguous. Germline-derived CDR1 and CDR2 are GTSNPN and SVGIG (reference sequence). V lost 0 bases to trimming and J lost 7 bases, with 12 bases between them. This CDR3 has 13 amino acids. The CDR3 coding sequence is TGTGCCTGGAGTGTTTCGGGGTTGGGTGGCTACACCTTC. It specifies CAWSVSGLGGYTF.

This chain links TRBV7-9 with TRBJ1-5, with D perhaps matching TRBD1 (5 bases). The CDR3 loop spans 15 amino acids. CDR1 and CDR2 from the germline V gene are SEHNR and FQNEAQ (reference sequence). The V and J ends lost 5 bases and 5 bases respectively, with 16 bases between them. The DNA for the CDR3 is TGTGCCAGCAGCCCCCGGGGACTTGAAGATCAGCCCCAGCATTTT. Amino acid sequence: CASSPRGLEDQPQHF.

V usage is TRBV6-6 and J usage is TRBJ1-2; no clear D gene. Germline V CDR1 and CDR2: MNHNY, SVGAGI (reference sequence). The V end lost 8 bases, the J end lost 0 bases, and 13 bases lay between the germline ends. The CDR3 has 14 residues. Here the CDR3 DNA reads TGTGCCAGCCGCCGAGGGAACCCTAACTATGGCTACACCTTC. This gives the protein CASRRGNPNYGYTF.

The chain links TRBV29-1 to TRBJ1-5; 9 nucleotides agree with TRBD1. V was clipped by 1 base and J by 5 bases; unmatched bases: 0. From germline, CDR1 is SQVTM and CDR2 ANQGSEA. This CDR3 comprises 13 residues. The CDR3 nucleotides read TGCAGCGTTGAAGGACAGGGGGATCAGCCCCAGCATTTT. It is translated as CSVEGQGDQPQHF.

This chain uses TRBV5-1 with TRBJ1-1; D gene ambiguous. This CDR3 region has 15 residues. Germline V gene data show CDR1 as SGHRS and CDR2 as YFSETQ. Trimming stripped 0 bases from V and 0 bases from J, with 9 bases between. The CDR3 nucleotides read TGCGCCAGCAGCTTGGTTCCAGATATGAACACTGAAGCTTTCTTT. Translation: CASSLVPDMNTEAFF.

V usage is TRBV9 and J usage is TRBJ2-1, with D perhaps matching TRBD1 (8 bases). The ends were cut back, 0 bases at V and 9 bases at J, with 13 bases in the middle. The CDR3 totals 14 residues. Looked up from germline, CDR1 is SGDLS and CDR2 is YYNGEE. The CDR3 nucleotides are TGTGCCAGCAGCGTAGTGGACAGGGAGGGTGAGCAGTTCTTC. It specifies CASSVVDREGEQFF. Using reference TRBV9 and TRBJ2-1 for the parts outside the CDR3, the full variable domain is DSGVTQTPKHLITATGQRVTLRCSPRSGDLSVYWYQQSLDQGLQFLIQYYNGEERAKGNILERFSAQQFPDLHSELNLSSLELGDSALYFCASSVVDREGEQFFGPGTRLTVL.

V gene TRBV9 combines with J gene TRBJ2-5, with TRBD1 as a possible D gene (6 bases). The germline V gene has CDR1 SGDLS and CDR2 YYNGEE. This CDR3 region has 13 residues. Trimming removed 4 bases from V and 2 bases from J, with 9 bases in between. In DNA form, the CDR3 reads TGTGCCAGCAGCCAAGGACAGCAAGAGACCCAGTACTTC. Protein sequence: CASSQGQQETQYF.

The V and J genes are TRBV21-1 and TRBJ2-1; no check of the table's D call, TRBD1, against the DNA was made. TRBV21-1 is flagged as a pseudogene. The CDR3 sequence is 14 residues long. The CDR3: CASSKGHRYNEQFF. The CDR3 DNA sequence: TGTGCCAGCAGCAAAGGGCACAGATACAATGAGCAGTTCTTC.

The count of this clone is one. The chain joins TRBV18 to TRBJ1-2; the match to TRBD1 covers 11 bases. J gave up 8 bases and V 3 bases, and 2 bases lay outside the gene matches. Germline lookup yields CDR1 KGHSH and CDR2 LQKENI. This CDR3 contains 13 residues. The CDR3 DNA follows: TGTGCCAGCTCACCGGACAGGGGGCTCGGCTACACCTTC. Protein sequence: CASSPDRGLGYTF.

CDR3: CASSRAGVRNEQFF. The CDR3 DNA follows: TGTGCCAGCAGCAGGGCGGGAGTGAGGAATGAGCAGTTCTTC. V and J are TRBV9 and TRBJ2-1, with 7 nucleotides matching TRBD2. The V gene's germline CDR1 is SGDLS and CDR2 YYNGEE. Trimming took 4 bases from V and 7 from J; bases not matched to a gene: 8. CDR3 length: 14 residues. Complete variable domain (other parts from reference TRBV9 and TRBJ2-1): DSGVTQTPKHLITATGQRVTLRCSPRSGDLSVYWYQQSLDQGLQFLIQYYNGEERAKGNILERFSAQQFPDLHSELNLSSLELGDSALYFCASSRAGVRNEQFFGPGTRLTVL.

The chain combines TRBV9 with TRBJ2-7, with D possibly being TRBD2 (5 bases). The ends were cut back, 0 bases at V and 0 bases at J, with 16 bases in the middle. Germline CDR1 SGDLS, CDR2 YYNGEE. This CDR3 has 17 residues. The CDR3: CASSVEDLDWSSYEQYF. In DNA, the CDR3 is TGTGCCAGCAGCGTAGAGGATTTGGACTGGAGCTCCTACGAGCAGTACTTC.

The V call is TRBV5-6, the J call TRBJ2-3, with a tentative D call TRBD1 (6 bases). There are 14 residues in the CDR3. Trimming took off 4 bases at V and 6 bases at J, with 15 bases between the two ends. Looked up from germline, CDR1 is SGHDT and CDR2 is YYEEEE. The CDR3 DNA reads as TGTGCCAGCAGCCCGGACAGAGTTGTGGATACGCAGTATTTT. It specifies CASSPDRVVDTQYF. Full variable domain (outside the CDR3, taken from reference TRBV5-6 and TRBJ2-3): DAGVTQSPTHLIKTRGQQVTLRCSPKSGHDTVSWYQQALGQGPQFIFQYYEEEERQRGNFPDRFSGHQFPNYSSELNVNALLLGDSALYLCASSPDRVVDTQYFGPGTRLTVL.